The subject of this entry is one T cell receptor beta chain. What it binds is not known. The data originate from a study of T-cell reconstitution after alpha-beta-depleted transplantation in children. Study-level findings and limits: Among T cells one year after transplant, newly produced cells accounted for most counts and diversity. Surviving recipient cells, namely T cells and thymic progenitors, were the source of high day-60 TCRbeta diversity in some patients.

The CDR3 extends over 15 amino acids. Germline V gene sequence: CDR1 LNHNV, CDR2 YYDKDF (reference sequence). V lost 2 bases and J lost 7, with 15 bases in between. Molecular barcoding with unique molecular identifiers was used for the TCRbeta library. TCRdb itself ran the PCR reads through MiXCR, one entry per CDR3 protein. The table includes 700,000 to 950,000 distinct CDR3 sequences, roughly 15% detected once. The V call is TRBV15, the J call TRBJ2-1, with D uncertain. The receptor comes from a male patient younger than 18 who had a stem cell transplant for acute lymphoblastic leukemia, so the T cells may come from the graft donor. This material consisted of PBMCs, mostly from graft donor cells, taken 360 days after TCRalphabeta/CD19-depleted stem cell transplant. The CDR3 protein is CATSRKPNGANEQFF. The CDR3 region has the DNA TGTGCCACCAGCAGAAAGCCCAACGGAGCTAATGAGCAGTTCTTC.